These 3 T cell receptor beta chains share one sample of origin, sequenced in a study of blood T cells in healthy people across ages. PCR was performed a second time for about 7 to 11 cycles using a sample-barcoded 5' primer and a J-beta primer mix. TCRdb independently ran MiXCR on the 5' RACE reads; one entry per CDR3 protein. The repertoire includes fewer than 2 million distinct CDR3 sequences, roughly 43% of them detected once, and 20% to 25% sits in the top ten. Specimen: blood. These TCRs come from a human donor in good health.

The CDR3 spells CASSIQGVTVYGYTF. The CDR3 region has the DNA TGTGCCAGCAGCATTCAGGGGGTGACGGTCTATGGCTACACCTTC. This chain links TRBV5-6 with TRBJ1-2; TRBD1 agrees at 7 bases. In germline, CDR1 is SGHDT, CDR2 YYEEEE. The CDR3 spans 15 residues. Trimming cost V 4 bases and J 4 bases; bases outside gene matches: 10.

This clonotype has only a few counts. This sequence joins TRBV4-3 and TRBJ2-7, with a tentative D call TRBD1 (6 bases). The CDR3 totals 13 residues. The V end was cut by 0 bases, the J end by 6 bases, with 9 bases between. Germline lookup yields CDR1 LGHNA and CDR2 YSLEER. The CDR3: CASSQDTGREQYF. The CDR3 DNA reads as TGCGCCAGCAGCCAAGATACAGGGCGCGAGCAGTACTTC.

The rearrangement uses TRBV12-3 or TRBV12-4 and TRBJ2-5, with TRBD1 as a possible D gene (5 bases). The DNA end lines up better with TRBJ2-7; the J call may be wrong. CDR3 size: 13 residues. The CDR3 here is CASSPLGPGEQYF. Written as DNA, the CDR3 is TGTGCCAGCAGTCCTCTGGGGCCGGGCGAGCAGTACTTC.